This TCR beta chain originates from a study of T cells after yellow fever vaccination (dated by TCRdb to about 2019). With regard to the full study: The SMART-Seq v4 Ultra Low Input RNA kit was used to prepare libraries from fractions with low cell numbers. To track T-cell clones before and after primary and booster YFV17D yellow fever vaccination, bulk TCR alpha and beta repertoires were sequenced longitudinally. Two healthy male donors made up the cohort, one aged 18 to 30 years and the other aged 30 to 40 years. Blood was drawn at multiple timepoints before and after primary and secondary immunization, with bulk PBMC replicates and cell subsets isolated. The full study reports these points: Most clones expanded after primary vaccination (96% of CD4 and around nine tenths of CD8) were re-detected after the booster, suggesting that broad memory maintenance occurred. Because abundant contaminating clonotypes from the bulk population could be contained in FACS-sorted repertoires, computational filtering was required. A small share of clonotypes occurred in both CD4 and CD8 compartments, likely arising from convergent recombination. Because only a couple of donors were included in the study, the extent to which the findings can be generalized is limited. The secondary T-cell response was weaker than the primary response but faster, peaking on day 5 instead of day 15.

The sample's treatment or condition, from its label and the paper: live attenuated yellow fever vaccine strain. At each blood-draw timepoint, two biological replicates of bulk PBMCs were obtained. A standard Ficoll-Paque protocol was used to isolate PBMCs from peripheral blood. TriZol was used to extract RNA from bulk PBMCs, from CD4 and CD8 fractions, and from dextramer-positive and dextramer-negative fractions. In this sample, this clonotype turned up a few times. It has no known antigen specificity. No quality values exist for individual bases; no much larger clone is one base distant. Inclusive of the bounding cysteine and phenylalanine, the CDR3 is 13 residues long. Only the CDR3 DNA is retained, 39 bases long and in frame from the first base. V loses 9 bases of germline sequence and J loses 3 bases, and the interval between the two ends is 13 bases. Reading the germline V gene gives CDR1 KGHSH and CDR2 LQKENI.

TCR cDNA was synthesized by 5'RACE template switching, which introduced a universal primer site and unique molecular identifiers. Priming for cDNA synthesis came from both the TCR alpha and TCR beta constant segments. Libraries were amplified in two PCR steps, with sample barcodes and sequencing adapters added in the second step. Sequencing of libraries was done on Illumina HiSeq 2500 (2x100 bp) or NovaSeq (2x150 bp). In the original analysis: Demultiplexing of reads and collapsing into UMI consensus sequences were performed with MIGEC, and V(D)J alignment was carried out with MiXCR. Vaccine-responding clonotypes were identified with edgeR using replicate PBMC samples, with FDR below 0.01 and a log2 fold change above 5 up to day 15 being required. Bulk clonotypes were assigned CD4 or CD8 identity according to which sequenced CD4 or CD8 repertoire held them at higher abundance. TCRdb's own reprocessing of the public reads used fastp at Q25 and MiXCR and kept productive beta chains. Under each unique CDR3 protein, matching rows form one entry showing the most common genes and DNA. These V and J calls rely on TCRdb rather than the paper's analysis. The sample contains 450,000 to 550,000 distinct CDR3 sequences, 19% of them found a single time. Roughly an eighth of the sample goes to the ten largest clones.

This sequence uses TRBV18 and TRBJ2-3, with the D gene uncertain. The input for sequencing was PBMCs, taken 15 days after the yellow fever booster vaccination. This clonotype was sampled from a man aged 25 to 40 who received the YFV17D yellow fever vaccine. The nucleotide sequence reads TGTGCCAGTAGGCAAACCGGAACAGATACGCAGTATTTT. Translated, this gives CASRQTGTDTQYF.